Reported below is one TCR beta chain. Which antigen it targets is not known. Per-nucleotide qualities are absent, and no much larger clonotype sits a single base away. TCRbeta CDR3 regions were amplified from genomic DNA using the immunoSEQ Assay, a bias-controlled multiplex PCR. The source study handled its data this way. The number of nucleated cells in each sample was estimated from the amplification of reference gene primers within the assay. Sequence reads were collapsed and filtered to measure the absolute abundance of every unique TCRbeta CDR3 rearrangement. Productive Simpson clonality was computed per sample as the square root of Simpson's diversity index over productive rearrangements. The table comes from immuneACCESS by way of TCRdb, which keeps in-frame sequences with V and J called. Part of the clones is missing from these tables; in studies checked, under half for an unresolved V gene and the rest for unknown reasons. Clone size and the V and J calls come from that table; the DNA yielded D and trimming. The sample table lists fewer than 200,000 clones, 70% to 85% of them with a count of one. Jointly, the top ten make up about 1.2% of the sample.

The sample is drawn from a study of blood T cell repertoires in COVID-19 (dated by TCRdb to 2018 to 2021). Background on the whole study: Samples from collaborators originated in the United States, Italy and Spain and spanned both the acute and convalescent phases of COVID-19. The prospective study material was composed of cDNA or gDNA derived from T cells, B-cell-depleted T cells, or PBMCs. Nearly every sample came with metadata listing a de-identified subject ID, COVID-19 status, age in years and sex. The samples were drawn from the first 160 participants of the ongoing ImmuneRACE study and from 1,254 subjects provided by 6 global collaborators. Deeply sampled blood TCRbeta repertoires from subjects exposed to, actively infected with, or recovered from COVID-19 were included in the dataset. Where available, HLA class I and class II types were taken from metadata supplied by the sample provider and were not determined by assay-based typing. The repertoires were released in a freely available public database meant as a resource for research on the immune response to SARS-CoV-2.

A second Seattle source provided samples from volunteer blood donors who had recovered from COVID-19. The collaborating institutions used their own protocols to collect whole blood in K2EDTA tubes. For TCRbeta analysis, collaborator samples were shipped as frozen whole blood, as isolated PBMCs, or as DNA extracted from either sample type. The full study reports these points: How much clinical and demographic metadata was included differed by source and by participant, and the metadata was provided uncurated.

The TCR was taken from a man aged 55 to 70 who had recovered from COVID-19. Material for sequencing was peripheral blood.

The CDR3 reads CASSQASGGYEQYF. The bases are TGTGCCAGCAGCCAAGCGTCAGGGGGCTACGAGCAGTACTTC. The rearranged chain carries TRBV4-2 and TRBJ2-7; 7 nucleotides in the junction match TRBD1. According to the germline V gene, CDR1 reads LGHNA and CDR2 reads YNFKEQ. There are 14 amino acids in the CDR3, from cysteine to phenylalanine inclusive. Just CDR3 DNA is preserved here, 42 bases in frame from base 1. Trimmed from V: 1 base; trimmed from J: 3 bases; junction bases lacking a gene match: 3.